These 29 T cell receptor beta chains came from one sample sequenced in a study of regulatory T cells in long-lasting Graves disease. CDR3 regions were amplified by Arm-PCR using iRepertoire HTBI primers to build TCR beta libraries. MiXCR, run by TCRdb on the multiplex PCR reads, gives a single entry per CDR3 protein. The sample consists of over 200,000 distinct CDR3 sequences, around 18% of them appearing once. As to time point: newly diagnosed GD, antithyroid drugs for less than 3 months. The TCR library was made from RNA that had been extracted from PBMCs in TRIzol. These sequences were also reported in another study, on T cells in Graves' hyperthyroidism and ophthalmopathy.

Sample: peripheral blood mononuclear cells (PBMCs), taken at new diagnosis, from a patient treated with antithyroid drugs. These receptors all come from a young woman with Graves disease.

The chain uses TRBV29-1 and TRBJ1-2; D perhaps matches TRBD1 (5 bases). Germline V gives CDR1 SQVTM, CDR2 ANQGSEA. The CDR3 has 11 amino acids. Between the trimmed V and J ends, which lost 1 base and 7 bases, there was a span of 7 bases. The CDR3 loop is CSVEGRGGYTF. The CDR3 nucleotides read TGCAGCGTTGAAGGGAGGGGTGGCTACACCTTC.

CDR3 loop: CASRDRGQGTDTQYF. As DNA, the CDR3 is TGTGCCAGCAGGGACAGGGGGCAAGGCACAGATACGCAGTATTTT. This chain connects TRBV25-1 to TRBJ2-3; 11 nucleotides agree with TRBD1. Losses at the gene ends were 6 bases for V and 1 base for J; bases not matched to a gene: 3. CDR3 length: 15 amino acids. Germline lookup yields CDR1 MGHDK and CDR2 SYGVNS.

This clonotype occurred many times. The chain combines TRBV3-1 with TRBJ2-3; tentative D call: TRBD2 (7 bases). Germline V gene sequence: CDR1 LGHDT, CDR2 YNNKEL (reference sequence). The CDR3 is 15 residues long. The ends were cut back, 1 base at V and 5 bases at J, with 13 bases in the middle. CDR3 sequence: CASSQVGGRLDTQYF. Written as DNA, the CDR3 is TGTGCCAGCAGCCAAGTCGGGGGGCGGTTAGATACGCAGTATTTT.

As regards this clonotype: A much larger clone is a single base away; this may be a read error. The rearrangement links TRBV18 to TRBJ2-7; TRBD1 agrees at 9 bases. Germline CDR1 is KGHSH and CDR2 is LQKENI. This CDR3 has 12 residues. The CDR3 here is CAGSPLRDRAFF. The CDR3 nucleotides are TGTGCCGGCTCACCCCTCCGGGACAGGGCGTTCTTC.

This clonotype has a count of ten or more. The gene calls are TRBV6-2 or TRBV6-3 and TRBJ1-5; D is uncertain. Germline V gene lookup returns CDR1 MNHEY and CDR2 SVGEGT. V lost 2 bases and J lost 1, with 9 bases in between. The CDR3 covers 15 residues. The CDR3 nucleotides are TGTGCCAGCAGTTACAACGGGGTCAGCAATCAGCCCCAGCATTTT. Protein product: CASSYNGVSNQPQHF.

The rearrangement joins TRBV10-2 to TRBJ1-3; D is perhaps TRBD1 (6 bases). Germline assignment: CDR1 WSHSY and CDR2 SAAADI. CDR3 length equals 13 residues. Trimming removed 8 bases at V and 1 base at J, with 9 bases between. The CDR3 here is CASGGTSGNTIYF. The CDR3 nucleotides are TGCGCCAGCGGCGGGACATCTGGAAACACCATATATTTT.

In this sample, this clonotype turned up many times. The rearrangement links TRBV7-8 to TRBJ1-5, with D uncertain. Deletions cut 2 bases from V and 1 base from J, with 12 bases between. The CDR3 contains 16 residues. CDR1 and CDR2 from the germline V gene are SGHVS and FQNEAQ. CDR3 sequence: CASSLINSGSNQPQHF. The CDR3 nucleotides are TGTGCCAGCAGCTTAATTAACAGCGGGAGCAATCAGCCCCAGCATTTT. The variable domain in full, with the rest retrieved from reference TRBV7-8 and TRBJ1-5, is GAGVSQSPRYKVAKRGQDVALRCDPISGHVSLFWYQQALGQGPEFLTYFQNEAQLDKSGLPSDRFFAERPEGSVSTLKIQRTQQEDSAVYLCASSLINSGSNQPQHFGDGTRLSIL.

V and J are TRBV9 and TRBJ1-1; possibly TRBD1 for D (5 bases). With 0 bases removed from V and 2 bases from J, the gap between germline ends came to 17 bases. The CDR3 covers 17 residues. From germline, CDR1 is SGDLS and CDR2 YYNGEE. The CDR3 loop is CASSVARQPGVNTEAFF. The CDR3 DNA is TGTGCCAGCAGCGTAGCCCGACAACCGGGGGTTAACACTGAAGCTTTCTTT.

This clonotype showed up many times. The chain is built from TRBV11-2 and TRBJ1-4, with D possibly being TRBD1 (5 bases). Looked up from germline, CDR1 is SGHAT and CDR2 is FQNNGV. This CDR3 is 15 amino acids long. V was cut by 3 bases and J by 3 bases, with 11 bases left in between. The CDR3, as DNA: TGTGCCAGCAGCTTGGGGGGGATGGCTAATGAAAAACTGTTTTTT. Translation gives CASSLGGMANEKLFF.

The V gene is TRBV19, the J gene TRBJ1-3, with D perhaps matching TRBD1 (5 bases). Trimming took 3 bases from V and 8 from J, leaving 17 bases between them. CDR1 is LNHDA and CDR2 is SQIVND in the germline V gene (reference sequence). This CDR3 contains 15 residues. Here the CDR3 DNA reads TGTGCCAGTAGTATCCAAGGGGTACCGGGCGACACCATATATTTT. Translating gives CASSIQGVPGDTIYF.

This clonotype was detected once. An end of the junction does not agree with germline; a read error may underlie this. J is TRBJ2-3 and V is TRBV18, with 8 bases fitting TRBD2. The germline CDR1 and CDR2 sequences are KGHSH and LQKENI. The CDR3 contains 15 residues. In DNA form, the CDR3 reads TGTGCCAGCACACCACGGGCGGGAGGAGCAGATACGCAGTATTTT. It yields the protein CASTPRAGGADTQYF.

Here the CDR3 reads CASSTQGGADTQYF. The CDR3 DNA follows: TGTGCCAGCAGCACACAGGGCGGTGCAGATACGCAGTATTTT. The chain carries TRBV5-4 and TRBJ2-3, with a weak D call TRBD1 (6 bases). V lost 4 bases, J lost 4 bases, and 13 bases lay in between. This CDR3 contains 14 residues. Germline assignment: CDR1 SGHNT and CDR2 YYREEE (reference sequence). The variable domain in full, with the rest retrieved from reference TRBV5-4 and TRBJ2-3, is ETGVTQSPTHLIKTRGQQVTLRCSSQSGHNTVSWYQQALGQGPQFIFQYYREEENGRGNFPPRFSGLQFPNYSSELNVNALELDDSALYLCASSTQGGADTQYFGPGTRLTVL.

The chain uses TRBV30 and TRBJ2-7; 7 nucleotides align to TRBD2. V was clipped by 0 bases and J by 3 bases; unmatched bases: 2. Germline loops: CDR1 GTSNPN, CDR2 SVGIG (reference sequence). The CDR3 spans 13 residues. The CDR3 coding sequence is TGTGCCTGGAGTGTACCGGGGGGCTACGAGCAGTACTTC. Translated: CAWSVPGGYEQYF.

This clonotype was seen at least ten times. The rearrangement uses TRBV12-3 or TRBV12-4 and TRBJ2-3; TRBD2 agrees at 16 bases. The CDR3 loop spans 17 amino acids. The V gene end was trimmed by 3 bases and the J gene end by 5 bases; junction bases not matched to a gene: 5. The CDR3 spells CASSFGTSGGAVDTQYF. CDR3 DNA: TGTGCCAGCAGTTTCGGGACTAGCGGGGGGGCAGTAGATACGCAGTATTTT.

This clonotype was detected many times. This rearrangement joins TRBV5-1 to TRBJ2-7; D is unclear. V lost 5 bases, J lost 0 bases, and 3 bases lay in between. CDR3 length: 11 residues. The germline V gene encodes CDR1 SGHRS and CDR2 YFSETQ. The CDR3 nucleotides are TGCGCCAGCAGGGCCTCCTACGAGCAGTACTTC. Protein: CASRASYEQYF. The full variable domain, with the rest looked up from reference TRBV5-1 and TRBJ2-7, is KAGVTQTPRYLIKTRGQQVTLSCSPISGHRSVSWYQQTPGQGLQFLFEYFSETQRNKGNFPGRFSGRQFSNSRSEMNVSTLELGDSALYLCASRASYEQYFGPGTRLTVT.

J is TRBJ2-5 and V is TRBV25-1; 11 bases map to TRBD2. J was trimmed by 5 bases and V by 6 bases; bases with no gene match: 8. This CDR3 region has 15 residues. Germline CDR1 is MGHDK and CDR2 is SYGVNS. CDR3 sequence: CASSPLAGGRETQYF. The CDR3 DNA reads TGTGCCAGCAGCCCGCTAGCGGGGGGTAGGGAGACCCAGTACTTC.

Only a few counts were recorded for this clonotype. A much larger clone is a single base away; this may be a read error. J is TRBJ2-5 and V is TRBV11-2; possibly TRBD1 for D (5 bases). This CDR3 has 15 amino acids. CDR1 is SGHAT, CDR2 FQNNGV, per germline. The CDR3 is CAGSLFQGPKETQYF. Written as DNA, the CDR3 is TGTGCCGGCAGCTTATTCCAGGGCCCGAAAGAGACCCAGTACTTC.

Ten or more counts support this clonotype. The chain is built from TRBV24-1 and TRBJ2-5; TRBD2 agrees at 14 bases. The germline V gene encodes CDR1 KGHDR and CDR2 SFDVKD. Trimming at V came to 4 bases and at J to 5 bases, leaving 8 bases not matched to a gene. The CDR3 length is 17 residues. The CDR3 protein is CATSDGGLAGGYETQYF. CDR3 coding DNA: TGTGCCACCAGTGACGGCGGACTAGCGGGGGGCTACGAGACCCAGTACTTC.

This clonotype was found many times. The chain recombines TRBV27 with TRBJ1-2, with D uncertain. Trimming removed 3 bases at V and 6 bases at J, with 14 bases between. Germline-derived CDR1 and CDR2 are MNHEY and SMNVEV (reference sequence). This CDR3 has 14 amino acids. CDR3 in amino acids: CASSFGQATDGYTF. CDR3 coding DNA: TGTGCCAGCAGTTTCGGCCAGGCGACGGATGGCTACACCTTC.

At least ten counts were recorded for this clonotype. V and J are TRBV20-1 and TRBJ1-1, with D maybe TRBD1 (5 bases). There are 15 residues in the CDR3. Germline V gene sequence: CDR1 DFQATT, CDR2 SNEGSKA (reference sequence). V lost 0 bases and J lost 4, with 15 bases in between. The CDR3 nucleotides read TGCAGTGCTAGAGATCGGAGGGGACTTAGCACTGAAGCTTTCTTT. Translating it yields CSARDRRGLSTEAFF.

This clonotype was counted at least ten times. This chain connects TRBV5-1 to TRBJ1-1, with 11 nucleotides matching TRBD1. The germline V gene encodes CDR1 SGHRS and CDR2 YFSETQ. J gave up 6 bases and V 0 bases, and 4 bases lay outside the gene matches. CDR3 length equals 15 residues. In DNA, the CDR3 is TGCGCCAGCAGCTTGGGGGACAGGGGGTTCCCTGAAGCTTTCTTT. Amino acid sequence: CASSLGDRGFPEAFF.

This clonotype was seen ten or more times. CDR3 amino acids: CSAGDRDETEAFF. The CDR3 nucleotides read TGCAGTGCCGGGGACAGGGATGAAACTGAAGCTTTCTTT. V gene TRBV20-1 combines with J gene TRBJ1-1, with TRBD1 matching 9 bases. Germline CDR1 reads DFQATT; CDR2 reads SNEGSKA (reference sequence). V was clipped by 6 bases and J by 5 bases; unmatched bases: 7. The CDR3 totals 13 residues.

This clonotype was detected many times. V gene TRBV12-3 or TRBV12-4 combines with J gene TRBJ2-2; 8 positions match TRBD1. The trim removed 4 bases at V and 0 bases at J, leaving 4 bases unmatched. This CDR3 has 16 amino acids. The CDR3 DNA is TGTGCCAGCAGTTCACGGGGACAGGCGAACACCGGGGAGCTGTTTTTT. Translation gives CASSSRGQANTGELFF.

This clonotype was detected many times. V is TRBV18 and J is TRBJ2-3; D might be TRBD1 (6 bases). CDR1 and CDR2 (germline): KGHSH, LQKENI. The CDR3 is 16 residues long. Trimming left V 2 bases short and J 2 bases short, with 14 bases between. In DNA form, the CDR3 reads TGTGCCAGCTCACCAACGGCAGGGGACCACACAGATACGCAGTATTTT. Translated: CASSPTAGDHTDTQYF.

The rearrangement uses TRBV12-5 and TRBJ1-3; D remains unclear. The length of the CDR3 is 16 residues. CDR1 LGHNT and CDR2 FRNRAP come from the germline V gene. The V end was cut by 2 bases, the J end by 0 bases, with 11 bases between. This CDR3 reads CASGLTDRGSGNTIYF. CDR3 nucleotide sequence: TGTGCTAGTGGTTTGACCGACCGGGGCTCTGGAAACACCATATATTTT.

This clonotype came up many times. The genes are TRBV7-9 and TRBJ1-2; D may be TRBD1 (6 bases). Looked up from germline, CDR1 is SEHNR and CDR2 is FQNEAQ (reference sequence). The ends were cut back, 5 bases at V and 6 bases at J, with 16 bases in the middle. This CDR3 contains 14 residues. The CDR3, as DNA: TGTGCCAGCAGCCTCGAAGGGGACACGAATGGCTACACCTTC. It translates to CASSLEGDTNGYTF.

This clonotype was seen many times. The chain uses TRBV6-1 and TRBJ2-7; D call uncertain. Germline V lookup: CDR1 MNHNS, CDR2 SASEGT. Between the trimmed V and J ends, which lost 6 bases and 2 bases, there was a span of 8 bases. The length of the CDR3 is 12 residues. The CDR3 nucleotides read TGTGCCAGCAGGGCGGAGCCCTACGAGCAGTACTTC. Its translation is CASRAEPYEQYF.

This clonotype was seen many times. The V gene is TRBV19, the J gene TRBJ2-5; 10 nucleotides agree with TRBD2. Germline loops: CDR1 LNHDA, CDR2 SQIVND (reference sequence). The ends lost 4 bases at V and 2 bases at J; junction bases unmatched: 10. This CDR3 has 17 amino acids. CDR3 protein: CASSNRLAGRIQETQYF. For the CDR3, the DNA is TGTGCCAGTAGTAACAGACTAGCGGGTCGGATTCAAGAGACCCAGTACTTC.

This clonotype has a handful of counts. This chain joins TRBV5-6 and TRBJ1-1, with D uncertain. V lost 4 bases and J 1 base, leaving 14 bases between the germline ends. The CDR3 contains 15 residues. Germline CDR1 SGHDT, CDR2 YYEEEE. CDR3 coding DNA: TGTGCCAGCAGCCTACGCCGCGACAAGAACACTGAAGCTTTCTTT. Protein sequence: CASSLRRDKNTEAFF. The complete variable domain, with remaining parts taken from reference TRBV5-6 and TRBJ1-1, reads DAGVTQSPTHLIKTRGQQVTLRCSPKSGHDTVSWYQQALGQGPQFIFQYYEEEERQRGNFPDRFSGHQFPNYSSELNVNALLLGDSALYLCASSLRRDKNTEAFFGQGTRLTVV.